The rows below give T cell receptor beta chains drawn from one sample of a study of cytomegalovirus exposure and HLA in healthy donors. The data were produced by immunoSEQ multiplex PCR, yet TCRdb's version contains in-frame clones alone and is incomplete. The sample shows 170,000 or so clones, around 82% of them seen only once. The sequenced material came from PBMCs. These receptor sequences come from a man aged 60 to 69 in good health and CMV-seronegative. The CDR3 runs from the conserved cysteine through the conserved F or W.

CASSPRQAAYEQYF TRBV5-1
CASSDLGWSADTQYF TRBV7-9
CATSRDRGLGTEAFF TRBV15
CASRLNKGGGGGYSNQPQNF TRBV2
CAWSGMGGSNQPQHF TRBV30
CASSAKSWTWSEQYF TRBV28
CASSGTGGKLGYTF TRBV6-5
CASSSGTSGYNEQFF TRBV5-1
CASRPTGATGELFF TRBV7-2
CAWSVRGGVREQYF TRBV30
CASRMGLANHNEQFF TRBV19